This T cell receptor (beta chain) was identified during a study of blood T cell repertoires in COVID-19. Study information: T cells, B-cell-depleted T cells, or PBMCs provided the cDNA or gDNA that served as material.

TCRdb keeps only in-frame clones here, not all; method: immunoSEQ multiplex PCR. Among about 170,000 clones listed, approximately 84% were seen once. The sequenced material came from peripheral blood. This TCR came from a human donor with acute or convalescent COVID-19. The donor label of this sample is uncertain.

CDR3 nucleotides: TGTGCCAGCACCGAAAATCCCTCCCTTTACGGTTCCGGGGAGCTGTTTTTT. Amino acid sequence: CASTENPSLYGSGELFF. The V gene is TRBV27, the J gene TRBJ2-2; D unclear. V lost 7 bases and J 6 bases, leaving 24 bases between the germline ends. The CDR3 is 17 amino acids. The V gene's germline CDR1 is MNHEY and CDR2 SMNVEV (reference sequence).